A single sample is the source of the 8 T cell receptor beta chains below, sequenced in a study of blood T cell repertoires in COVID-19. The method was immunoSEQ multiplex PCR; TCRdb's version includes in-frame clones alone and lacks a portion of them. Of some 190,000 clones detected, roughly 80% appear once; the ten largest clones hold over 6.5%. What was sequenced was peripheral blood. The origin of the receptors is a woman of 80 years or more with COVID-19, enrolled during active disease.

The chain has TRBV6-5 and TRBJ2-3, with TRBD2 as a possible D gene (6 bases). The CDR3 totals 12 residues. V was pared by 6 bases and J by 15 bases, with 19 bases between. Per germline, CDR1 MNHEY and CDR2 SVGAGI. The CDR3 nucleotides read TGTGCCAGCAGACCCCCCGGGACTGCGGAATATTTT. This sequence encodes CASRPPGTAEYF.

V usage is TRBV7-8 and J usage is TRBJ2-5; 8 bases match TRBD2. Losses at the gene ends were 6 bases for V and 4 bases for J; bases not matched to a gene: 4. CDR3 length: 13 residues. Germline assignment: CDR1 SGHVS and CDR2 FQNEAQ. The DNA of the CDR3 is TGTGCCAGCAGTAAAGCGGGGGCAGAGACCCAGTACTTC. It codes for CASSKAGAETQYF.

V and J are TRBV6-5 and TRBJ2-3, with 7 bases aligning to TRBD2. V was pared by 8 bases and J by 4 bases, with 6 bases of the junction left unmatched. CDR3 size: 13 residues. CDR1 is MNHEY, CDR2 SVGAGI, per germline. The CDR3 region is CASVRLASDTQYF. The CDR3 region has the DNA TGTGCCAGCGTGAGACTAGCATCAGATACGCAGTATTTT.

This clone was seen only a few times. V usage is TRBV6-2 or TRBV6-3 and J usage is TRBJ1-2; D is ambiguous. This CDR3 is 12 amino acids long. Trimming stripped 5 bases from V and 5 bases from J, with 9 bases between. CDR1 is MNHEY and CDR2 is SVGEGT in the germline V gene. CDR3 sequence reads: CASSLHRYGYTF. CDR3 DNA sequence: TGTGCCAGCAGTCTTCACCGGTATGGCTACACCTTC.

A few counts support this clone. The J gene is TRBJ2-7, the V gene TRBV5-1; 13 positions match TRBD2. Trimming cost V 6 bases and J 6 bases; bases outside gene matches: 9. The CDR3 is 15 amino acids. Germline CDR1 and CDR2: SGHRS and YFSETQ. The CDR3 nucleotides are TGCGCCAGCACCCTGGGACTAGCGGGACTGGGCGAGCAGTACTTC. Amino acids: CASTLGLAGLGEQYF.

This rearrangement joins TRBV6-1 to TRBJ1-1, with 7 bases lining up with TRBD1. Looked up from germline, CDR1 is MNHNS and CDR2 is SASEGT. With V trimmed by 3 bases and J by 0 bases, 7 bases remained unmatched. The CDR3 is 16 residues long. The CDR3 is CASSDLRGLMNTEAFF. CDR3 in DNA: TGTGCCAGCAGTGATTTAAGGGGGCTCATGAACACTGAAGCTTTCTTT.

V gene TRBV19 combines with J gene TRBJ2-1, with TRBD2 matching 8 bases. Unmatched junction bases numbered 10, after V lost 7 bases and J lost 5 bases. Germline CDR1 reads LNHDA; CDR2 reads SQIVND (reference sequence). The CDR3 is 15 residues long. The CDR3: CASIPNGGRNNEQFF. Written as DNA, the CDR3 is TGTGCCAGTATCCCGAACGGCGGGAGGAACAATGAGCAGTTCTTC.

The genes are TRBV12-2 and TRBJ2-1; the table's D gene call, TRBD2, was not cross checked with the DNA. TRBV12-2 is given as a pseudogene. This CDR3 is built from 16 residues. CDR3 in DNA: TGTGCAAGTCGCTTAGTCCGTGGCGGGAGGGACAATGAGCAGTTCTTC. It encodes CASRLVRGGRDNEQFF.